This is a list of T cell receptor beta chains from one sample in a study of a mutant IDH1 vaccine in newly diagnosed glioma. The method was immunoSEQ multiplex PCR; TCRdb's version includes in-frame clones alone and lacks a portion of them. The sample consists of 45,000 to 55,000 clones, 86% of them appearing once. This sample comprised PBMCs, obtained from a glioma patient treated with radiotherapy, temozolomide or both. The receptors derive from a man aged 35 to 55 with glioma. Each CDR3 is given with its conserved first and last residue. Each record gives: D gene, J gene, clone size, V gene, CDR3 DNA, CDR3 protein. The D gene is left open where the match is weak. Clone size is not always given. Where it is, it says once, few, many or a class for expanded clones.

NA TRBJ2-2 NA TRBV7-2 TGTGCCAGCAGCTTAGAGTCGAACACCGGGGAGCTGTTTTTT CASSLESNTGELFF
TRBD2 TRBJ2-1 NA TRBV2 TGTGCCAGCAGTGGGAAACTAGCGGTAAATGAGCAGTTCTTC CASSGKLAVNEQFF
NA TRBJ2-1 NA TRBV25-1 TGTGCCAGCAGTGAAATGGAACGGCAGTTCTTC CASSEMERQFF
NA TRBJ2-7 NA TRBV7-9 TGTGCCAGCAGCTTAGCACCCGCCTACGAGCAGTACTTC CASSLAPAYEQYF
TRBD2 TRBJ2-5 NA TRBV5-1 TGCGCCAGCAGCGCGGGACTAGCGCCCCCCCCAGAGACCCAGTACTTC CASSAGLAPPPETQYF
TRBD2 TRBJ2-1 NA TRBV10-1 TGCGCCAGCACGGTTGATAGCGGGAGCACCTACAATGAGCAGTTCTTC CASTVDSGSTYNEQFF
TRBD1 TRBJ1-5 NA TRBV27 TGTGCCAGCAGGAGGGACAGGGAAGGTCAGCCCCAGCATTTT CASRRDREGQPQHF
NA TRBJ2-6 NA TRBV5-5 TGTGCCAGCAGGGCGTCCTGGGCGGGGGCCAACGTCCTGACTTTC CASRASWAGANVLTF
NA TRBJ1-5 few TRBV7-2 TGTGCCAGCAGCCCCCCGGGCCTCTATCAGCCCCAGCATTTT CASSPPGLYQPQHF
NA TRBJ2-7 once TRBV19 TGTGCCAGTAGTGCGGCTTCGTTAGGGGCGTCCTACGAGCAGTACTTC CASSAASLGASYEQYF
NA TRBJ2-5 once TRBV2 TGTGCCACCTTATTGGCTAGCCGATTAGAGACCCAGTACTTC CATLLASRLETQYF
NA TRBJ1-3 NA TRBV7-9 TGTGCCAGCAGCTTAGCCCTCGTAGGGGGCTCTGGAAACACCATATATTTT CASSLALVGGSGNTIYF
NA TRBJ1-1 NA TRBV2 TGTGCCAGCAGTGAGAAAGGGACTGACTACACTGAAGCTTTCTTT CASSEKGTDYTEAFF
NA TRBJ2-7 NA TRBV2 TGTGCCAGCAGTCCTACTAGCTACGAGCAGTACTTC CASSPTSYEQYF
NA TRBJ1-5 NA TRBV27 TGTGCCAGCAGTTCCCGGACGAATCAGCCCCAGCATTTT CASSSRTNQPQHF
NA TRBJ2-3 NA TRBV6-5 TGTGCCAGCAGCCTATTGGGGTCTAGCACAGATACGCAGTATTTT CASSLLGSSTDTQYF
NA TRBJ2-7 NA TRBV2 TGTGCCAGCAGTGAGTTTGCCTACGAGCAGTACTTC CASSEFAYEQYF
NA TRBJ1-3 NA TRBV4-1 TGCGCCAGCAGCCAAGATCCGTGGGGCTCTGGAAACACCATATATTTT CASSQDPWGSGNTIYF
TRBD1 TRBJ2-7 NA TRBV5-6 TGTGCCAGCAGCTTGGAGGGACAGGGGGCGGACGAGCAGTACTTC CASSLEGQGADEQYF
TRBD2 TRBJ2-5 NA TRBV6-1 TGTGCCAGCAGTGAACTGGGACTAGGAGAGACCCAGTACTTC CASSELGLGETQYF
NA TRBJ2-7 NA TRBV5-1 TGCGCCAGCAGCCTAACGGGACTCATCTACGAGCAGTACTTC CASSLTGLIYEQYF
NA TRBJ2-5 few TRBV28 TGTGCCAGCAGTCGTTTCTCCCTAGGGACCCAGTACTTC CASSRFSLGTQYF
NA TRBJ2-7 NA TRBV5-1 TGCGCCAGCAGCTTGGCCCGTGGAGGTGAGCAGTACTTC CASSLARGGEQYF
TRBD2 TRBJ2-7 NA TRBV5-1 TGCGCCAGCAGCTTAGGGCGCATGAGTAGCGGGAGGGTCGACGAGCAGTACTTC CASSLGRMSSGRVDEQYF
NA TRBJ1-5 NA TRBV7-2 TGTGCCAGCAGTTCCGGGCGGGGATATAGCAATCAGCCCCAGCATTTT CASSSGRGYSNQPQHF
TRBD1 TRBJ2-7 NA TRBV6-6 TGTGCCAGCAGTCTCAGACAGGGTGACTACGAGCAGTACTTC CASSLRQGDYEQYF
TRBD1 TRBJ2-7 few TRBV7-2 TGTGCCAGCAGCTTAATGACAGGGGGCATCTACGAGCAGTACTTC CASSLMTGGIYEQYF
NA TRBJ2-7 NA TRBV7-2 TGTGCCAGCAGCCCCAGTGGGGGGCGGCTGATTAGCGGCTACGAGCAGTACTTC CASSPSGGRLISGYEQYF
NA TRBJ2-1 NA TRBV20-1 TGCAGTGCCTATCGGAACAATGAGCAGTTCTTC CSAYRNNEQFF
NA TRBJ2-6 NA TRBV4-2 TGTGCCAGCAGCCAAGATCTGGCGAACTCTGGGGCCAACGTCCTGACTTTC CASSQDLANSGANVLTF
TRBD1 TRBJ1-3 NA TRBV5-4 TGTGCCAGCAGCTCTACCGGACAGGGGGCGCGAGGAAACACCATATATTTT CASSSTGQGARGNTIYF
NA TRBJ1-3 NA TRBV19 TGTGCCAGTAGTCGACAGCGCTCTGGAAACACCATATATTTT CASSRQRSGNTIYF
NA TRBJ1-1 NA TRBV9 TGTGCCAGCAGCGCCGATCCGCAGTGGAACACTGAAGCTTTCTTT CASSADPQWNTEAFF
NA TRBJ2-5 NA TRBV14 TGTGCCAGCAGCACAGGGTTAGGTGAGACCCAGTACTTC CASSTGLGETQYF
NA TRBJ2-1 NA TRBV2 TGTGCCAGCAGTGCCTCGCGGGACGGTGAGCAGTTCTTC CASSASRDGEQFF
TRBD1 TRBJ2-5 once TRBV4-3 TGCGCCAGCAGCCAGCACAGGGGTCAGACCCAGTACTTC CASSQHRGQTQYF
NA TRBJ2-1 NA TRBV19 TGTGCCAGTAGTAGCGCATCGGGGGTAGGGTACAATGAGCAGTTCTTC CASSSASGVGYNEQFF
NA TRBJ2-3 NA TRBV7-6 TGTGCCAGCTCGGCATCCGGAAATACGCAGTATTTT CASSASGNTQYF
NA TRBJ1-2 NA TRBV6-1 TGTGCCAGCAGTGGTGTGCAGATGCGCTATGGCTACACCTTC CASSGVQMRYGYTF